This entry is about one T cell receptor beta chain. What it recognizes is unknown. TCR beta rearrangements were amplified from peripheral blood genomic DNA. The entry originates in a study of T cell repertoires in aging, cancer and after chemotherapy. Across the study: Six age groups, ranging from 30 or younger to 70 or older, included the donors. Healthy donor repertoires were recorded over several months to years and showed clear clonal overlap.

Trimming at V came to 5 bases and at J to 8 bases, leaving 10 bases not matched to a gene. CDR1 is GTSNPN, CDR2 SVGIG, per germline (reference sequence). The CDR3 extends over 14 amino acids. Rearranged V-D-J TRB sequences were amplified with a mixed TRB-A/B primer pool. TCRdb reprocessed the multiplex PCR reads with MiXCR, giving one entry per CDR3 protein. The sample lists about 10,000 distinct CDR3 sequences, under 40% occurring once. Study findings and constraints: Age-matched healthy donors had significantly more diverse, less clonal blood TCR repertoires than untreated cancer patients.

The source is a human donor in good health. J is TRBJ1-5 and V is TRBV30; 9 bases match TRBD1. The sample was blood. CDR3 sequence (DNA): TGTGCCTGGGACCGGGGACAGGGTGGGGAGCCCCAGCATTTT. Translating gives CAWDRGQGGEPQHF.